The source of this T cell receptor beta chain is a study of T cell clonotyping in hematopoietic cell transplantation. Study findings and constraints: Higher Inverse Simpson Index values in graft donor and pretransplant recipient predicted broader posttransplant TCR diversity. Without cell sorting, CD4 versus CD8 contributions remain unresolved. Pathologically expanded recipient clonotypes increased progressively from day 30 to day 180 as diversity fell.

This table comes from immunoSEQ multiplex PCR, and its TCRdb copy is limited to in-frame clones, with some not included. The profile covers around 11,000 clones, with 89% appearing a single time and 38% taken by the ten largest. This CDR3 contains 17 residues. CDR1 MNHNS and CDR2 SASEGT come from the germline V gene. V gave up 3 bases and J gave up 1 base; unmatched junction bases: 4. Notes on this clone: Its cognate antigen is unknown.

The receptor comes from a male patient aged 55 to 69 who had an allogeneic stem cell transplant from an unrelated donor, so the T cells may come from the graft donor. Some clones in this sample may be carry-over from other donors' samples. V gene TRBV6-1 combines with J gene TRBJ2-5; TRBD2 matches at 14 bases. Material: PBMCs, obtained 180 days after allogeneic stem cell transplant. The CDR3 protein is CASSDPTSGGAQETQYF. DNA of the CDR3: TGTGCCAGCAGTGACCCGACTAGCGGGGGGGCCCAAGAGACCCAGTACTTC.